Listed here is a single T cell receptor (beta chain). In blood CD8+ and CD4+ T cells, TCR beta underwent sequencing. The patients who served as multiple sclerosis controls were treatment-naive and had stable or active relapsing-remitting disease that fulfilled the revised McDonald criteria. TEMRA cells were FACS-enriched, unlike CD8+ and CD4+ T cells, which were negatively isolated. RNA amounts of about 0.45 to 1 ug underwent reverse transcription with random hexamers. Coverage of TCR beta CDR3 amplification by immunoSEQ multiplex PCR extended to 54 Vbeta and 13 Jbeta. Each CDR3 protein is one row after TCRdb ran MiXCR on the immunoSEQ multiplex PCR reads. In the table there are roughly 140,000 distinct CDR3 sequences, 94% of which are singletons. These data are taken from a study of CD8 T cells in Susac syndrome. This CDR3 region has 15 residues. CDR1 is SEHNR and CDR2 is FQNEAQ in the germline V gene (reference sequence). V lost 5 bases, J lost 2 bases, and 12 bases lay in between.

The chain carries TRBV7-9 and TRBJ2-2; D not resolved. What was sequenced was CD8+ T cells from PBMCs. This TCR derives from a human donor with multiple sclerosis. The CDR3 DNA is TGTGCCAGCAGCCCCCGAGGCCCAAACACCGGGGAGCTGTTTTTT. Amino acid sequence: CASSPRGPNTGELFF.